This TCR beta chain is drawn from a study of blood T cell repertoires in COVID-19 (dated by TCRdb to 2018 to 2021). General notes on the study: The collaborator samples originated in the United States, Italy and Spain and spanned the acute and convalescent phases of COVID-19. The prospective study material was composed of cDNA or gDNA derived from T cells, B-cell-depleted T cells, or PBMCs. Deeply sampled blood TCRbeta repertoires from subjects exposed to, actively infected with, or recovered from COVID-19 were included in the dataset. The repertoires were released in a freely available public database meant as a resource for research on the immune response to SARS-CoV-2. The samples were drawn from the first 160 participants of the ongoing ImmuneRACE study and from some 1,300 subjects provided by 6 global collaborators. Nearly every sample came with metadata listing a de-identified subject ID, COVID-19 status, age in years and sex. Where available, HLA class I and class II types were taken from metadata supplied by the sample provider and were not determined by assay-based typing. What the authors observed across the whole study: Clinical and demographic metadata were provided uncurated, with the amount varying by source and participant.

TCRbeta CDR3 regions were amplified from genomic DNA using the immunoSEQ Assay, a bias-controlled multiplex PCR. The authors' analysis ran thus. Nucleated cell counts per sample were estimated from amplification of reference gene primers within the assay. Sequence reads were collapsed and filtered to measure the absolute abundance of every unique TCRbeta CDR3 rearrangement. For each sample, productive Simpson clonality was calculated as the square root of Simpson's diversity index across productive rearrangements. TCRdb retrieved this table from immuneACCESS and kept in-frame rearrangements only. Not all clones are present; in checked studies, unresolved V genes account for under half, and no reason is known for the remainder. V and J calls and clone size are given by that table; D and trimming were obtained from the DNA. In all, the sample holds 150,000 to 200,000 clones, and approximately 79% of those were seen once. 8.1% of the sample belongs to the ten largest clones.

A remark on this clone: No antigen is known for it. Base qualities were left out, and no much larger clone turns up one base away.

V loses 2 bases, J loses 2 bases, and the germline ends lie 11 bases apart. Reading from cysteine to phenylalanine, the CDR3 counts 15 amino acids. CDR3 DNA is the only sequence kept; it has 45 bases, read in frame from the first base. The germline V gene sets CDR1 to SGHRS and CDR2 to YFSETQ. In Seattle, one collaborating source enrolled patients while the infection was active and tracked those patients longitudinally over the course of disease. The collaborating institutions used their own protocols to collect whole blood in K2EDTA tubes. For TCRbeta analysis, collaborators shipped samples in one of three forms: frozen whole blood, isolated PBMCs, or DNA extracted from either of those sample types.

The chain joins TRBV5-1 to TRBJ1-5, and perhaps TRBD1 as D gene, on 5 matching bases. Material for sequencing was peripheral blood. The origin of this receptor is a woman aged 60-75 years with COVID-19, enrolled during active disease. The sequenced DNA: TGCGCCAGCAGCTTAGGGGCAGGCCGCAATCAGCCCCAGCATTTT. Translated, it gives CASSLGAGRNQPQHF. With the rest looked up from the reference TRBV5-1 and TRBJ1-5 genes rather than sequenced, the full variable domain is KAGVTQTPRYLIKTRGQQVTLSCSPISGHRSVSWYQQTPGQGLQFLFEYFSETQRNKGNFPGRFSGRQFSNSRSEMNVSTLELGDSALYLCASSLGAGRNQPQHFGDGTRLSIL.